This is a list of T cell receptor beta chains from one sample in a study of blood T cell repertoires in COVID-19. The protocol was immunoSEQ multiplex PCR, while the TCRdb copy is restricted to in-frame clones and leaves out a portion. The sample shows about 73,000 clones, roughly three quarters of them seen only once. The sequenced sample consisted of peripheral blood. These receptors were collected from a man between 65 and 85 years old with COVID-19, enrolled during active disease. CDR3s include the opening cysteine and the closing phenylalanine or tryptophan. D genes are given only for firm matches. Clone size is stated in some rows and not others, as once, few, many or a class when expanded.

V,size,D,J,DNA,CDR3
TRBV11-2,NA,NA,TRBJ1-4,TGTGCCAGCAGCTACCGGACACAAGGAGAAAAACTGTTTTTT,CASSYRTQGEKLFF
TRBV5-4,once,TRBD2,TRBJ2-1,TGTGCCAGCAGCGGCGAGCGGGGACTGGCTCTTGAGCAGTTCTTC,CASSGERGLALEQFF
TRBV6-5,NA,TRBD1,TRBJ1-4,TGTGCCAGCAGTCCTCGCGGGACAGCTAATGAAAAACTGTTTTTT,CASSPRGTANEKLFF
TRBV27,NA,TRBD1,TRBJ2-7,TGTGCCAGCAGTTTAGGGGGTCAGGGGGTTTACGAGCAGTACTTC,CASSLGGQGVYEQYF
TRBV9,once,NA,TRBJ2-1,TGTGCCAGCAGTTTAGCCCGGTACAATGAGCAGTTCTTC,CASSLARYNEQFF
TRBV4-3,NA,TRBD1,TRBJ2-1,TGCGCCAGCAGCCAAGGGACAGGGAAGGGCAATGAGCAGTTCTTC,CASSQGTGKGNEQFF
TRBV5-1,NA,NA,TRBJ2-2,TGCGCCAGCAGCTTGGCCTCTAGCGCCGACACCGGGGAGCTGTTTTTT,CASSLASSADTGELFF
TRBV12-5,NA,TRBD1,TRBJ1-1,TGTGCTAGCCAACGACAGGGGAACACTGAAGCTTTCTTT,CASQRQGNTEAFF
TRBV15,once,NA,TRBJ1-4,TGTGCCACCAGCAGAGTGCAGGGTGAAAAACTGTTTTTT,CATSRVQGEKLFF
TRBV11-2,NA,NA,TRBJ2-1,TGTGCCAGCAGCCCCGGACCCAAAAGGGGCTCTGATGAGCAGTTCTTC,CASSPGPKRGSDEQFF
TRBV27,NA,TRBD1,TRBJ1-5,TGTGCCAGCAGTTCTAACAGGGGGCTTGGCAATCAGCCCCAGCATTTT,CASSSNRGLGNQPQHF
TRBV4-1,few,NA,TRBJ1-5,TGCGCCAGCAGCCAAGATCAGGGCAGAATTCAGCCCCAGCATTTT,CASSQDQGRIQPQHF
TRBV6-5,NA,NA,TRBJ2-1,TGTGCCAGCAGCTCCGTAGTCAATGAGCAGTTCTTC,CASSSVVNEQFF
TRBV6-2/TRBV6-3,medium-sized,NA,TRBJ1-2,TGTGCCAGCAGTTACTTGAGTTCGGTAGCTAACTATGGCTACACCTTC,CASSYLSSVANYGYTF
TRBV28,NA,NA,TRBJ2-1,TGTGCCAGCAGTTTCGGGTCGACAGCCTACAATGAGCAGTTCTTC,CASSFGSTAYNEQFF
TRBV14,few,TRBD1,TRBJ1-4,TGTGCCAGCAGCCAGGCGACAGGGTTGAAGGAAAAACTGTTTTTT,CASSQATGLKEKLFF
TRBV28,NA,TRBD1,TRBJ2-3,TGTGCCAGCAGAGGACAGGGGGCAAACACAGATACGCAGTATTTT,CASRGQGANTDTQYF
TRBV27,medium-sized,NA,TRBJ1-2,TGTGCCAGCAGCCCCTCGGGGGGTGAAGTGGGCTATGGCTACACCTTC,CASSPSGGEVGYGYTF
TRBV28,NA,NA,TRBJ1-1,TGTGCCAGCAGTTCACACCCTGGACTGAGGAACACTGAAGCTTTCTTT,CASSSHPGLRNTEAFF
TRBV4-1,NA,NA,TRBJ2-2,TGCGCCAGCAGCCAAGGCGACGGGACATTCTACACCGGGGAGCTGTTTTTT,CASSQGDGTFYTGELFF
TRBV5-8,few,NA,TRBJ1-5,TGTGCCAGCAGCTTCGGGGGGATGGGAGATCAGCCCCAGCATTTT,CASSFGGMGDQPQHF
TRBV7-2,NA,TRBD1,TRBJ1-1,TGTGCCAGCAGCGGTATCAGGGGGCGCGGGAACACTGAAGCTTTCTTT,CASSGIRGRGNTEAFF
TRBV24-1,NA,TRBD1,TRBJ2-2,TGTGCCACCAGTGATCCGAGGACAGGGGGAACCGGGGAGCTGTTTTTT,CATSDPRTGGTGELFF
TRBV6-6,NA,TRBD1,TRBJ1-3,TGTGCCAGCAGATCCGGGACAGGCCGCTCTGGAAACACCATATATTTT,CASRSGTGRSGNTIYF
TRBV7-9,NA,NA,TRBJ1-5,TGTGCCAGCAGCGGCAGGGATAGCAATCAGCCCCAGCATTTT,CASSGRDSNQPQHF